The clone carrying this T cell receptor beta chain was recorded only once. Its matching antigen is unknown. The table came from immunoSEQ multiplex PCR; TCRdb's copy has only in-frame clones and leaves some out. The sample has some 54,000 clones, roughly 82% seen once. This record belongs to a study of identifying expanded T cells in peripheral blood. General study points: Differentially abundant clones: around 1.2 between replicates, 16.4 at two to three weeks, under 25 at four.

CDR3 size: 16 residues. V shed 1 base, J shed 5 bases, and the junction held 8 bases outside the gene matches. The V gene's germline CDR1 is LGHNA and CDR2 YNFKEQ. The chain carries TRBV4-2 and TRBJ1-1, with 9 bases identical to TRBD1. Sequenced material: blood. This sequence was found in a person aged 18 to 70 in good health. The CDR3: CASSQARRQGGTEAFF. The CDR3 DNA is TGTGCCAGCAGCCAAGCGCGGAGACAGGGGGGTACTGAAGCTTTCTTT.